This T cell receptor beta chain was found in a study of T cell responses to AZD1222 COVID-19 vaccine. Losses at the gene ends were 6 bases for V and 13 bases for J; bases not matched to a gene: 16. CDR1 and CDR2 (germline): MNHEY, SVGAGI. This CDR3 is built from 14 residues. Assay used: immunoSEQ multiplex PCR; TCRdb lists only in-frame clones, some missing. The sample holds roughly 180,000 clones, around 93% seen once. To note about this clone: Its specificity is unknown.

Study-wide results and caveats: Without day 14 samples, only post-peak T cell repertoires were studied. Of the AZD1222 recipients, only 5 to 7 were seropositive at baseline. Nearly half of unique spike-specific TCRs reportedly avoided B.1.351 and B.1.1.7 mutated regions. Dominant at 160-218 and 743-854, vaccine-associated CD4 TCRs also spanned spike.

The TCR comes from an adult who received the MenACWY meningococcal vaccine as a control. The chain combines TRBV6-5 with TRBJ2-7; 9 bases line up with TRBD2. The sequenced sample was peripheral blood, obtained 28 days after the second dose of the MenACWY control vaccine. In DNA form, the CDR3 reads TGTGCCAGCAGAATCACCCGCCGGACTAGCGAATACTACTTC. It yields the protein CASRITRRTSEYYF.